This TCR beta chain was documented in a study of response to subunit inactivated influenza vaccine. Overall study findings and caveats: Each seasonal influenza vaccination recruits few new T cells, the authors suggested.

This clonotype was counted between two and nine times. What it binds is not known. TCRdb reanalysed the RT-PCR reads using MiXCR and keeps one entry per CDR3 protein. The profile shows around 850,000 distinct CDR3 sequences, about 18% of them singletons. Germline V gene data show CDR1 as DFQATT and CDR2 as SNEGSKA (reference sequence). The CDR3 sequence is 13 residues long. V dropped 7 bases and J dropped 6 bases, with 15 bases sitting between them. The origin of this receptor is a man over 45 who received an inactivated influenza vaccine. The chain has TRBV20-1 and TRBJ1-4, with D perhaps matching TRBD1 (6 bases). The specimen was PBMCs from blood, collected less than 6 days after vaccination. Here the CDR3 DNA reads TGCAGTGACTGCAGGGGCGGGGATGAAAAACTGTTTTTT. Protein product: CSDCRGGDEKLFF.